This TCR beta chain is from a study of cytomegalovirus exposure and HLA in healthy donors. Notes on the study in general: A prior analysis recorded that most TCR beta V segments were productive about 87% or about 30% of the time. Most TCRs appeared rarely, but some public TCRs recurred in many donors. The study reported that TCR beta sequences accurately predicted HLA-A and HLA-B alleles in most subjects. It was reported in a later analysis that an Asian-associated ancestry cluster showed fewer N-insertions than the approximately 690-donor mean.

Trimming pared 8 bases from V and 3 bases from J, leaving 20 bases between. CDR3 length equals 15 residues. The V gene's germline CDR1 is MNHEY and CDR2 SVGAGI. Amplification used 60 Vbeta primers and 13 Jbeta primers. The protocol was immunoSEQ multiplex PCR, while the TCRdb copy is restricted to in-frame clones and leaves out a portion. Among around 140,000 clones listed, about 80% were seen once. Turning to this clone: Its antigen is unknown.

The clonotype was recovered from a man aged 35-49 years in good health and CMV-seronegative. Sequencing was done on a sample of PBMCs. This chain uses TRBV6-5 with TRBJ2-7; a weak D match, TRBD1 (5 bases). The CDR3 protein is CASSPRATRNYEQYF. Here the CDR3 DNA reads TGTGCCAGCTCCCCCAGGGCGACCCGTAACTACGAGCAGTACTTC.